This T cell receptor beta chain was recovered during a study of T-cell reconstitution after alpha-beta-depleted transplantation in children. This clonotype was counted many times. Its antigen is not identified. Unique molecular identifiers were incorporated when the TCRbeta library was constructed. TCRdb redid the calling of the PCR reads with MiXCR, one entry per CDR3 protein. The table includes 500,000 to 650,000 distinct CDR3 sequences, under 15% detected once. Germline V gives CDR1 SGHDT, CDR2 YYEEEE. The CDR3 consists of 16 residues. V was clipped by 4 bases and J by 5 bases; unmatched bases: 7. Findings and caveats of the study: At one year after transplant, newly produced T cells mostly accounted for T-cell counts and diversity. After transplant, high TCRbeta diversity at day 60 in some patients arose from surviving recipient T cells and thymic progenitors. Where alpha-beta T cells came from about two months after transplant was reportedly several hundred expanded graft clones.

Sequencing was performed on PBMCs, mostly from graft donor cells, taken 360 days after TCRalphabeta/CD19-depleted stem cell transplant. This chain links TRBV5-6 with TRBJ2-2; 11 bases line up with TRBD2. The source of this sequence is a male patient between 10 and 17 years old who had a stem cell transplant for acute myeloid leukemia, so the T cells may come from the graft donor. CDR3 amino acids: CASSPGWTSGTGELFF. DNA for the CDR3: TGTGCCAGCAGCCCGGGGTGGACTAGCGGGACCGGGGAGCTGTTTTTT.